This T cell receptor beta chain derives from a study of OX40 agonist ivuxolimab in advanced cancers. Study in general: Six ivuxolimab dose levels, 0.01 to 10 mg/kg, were given intravenously every 2 weeks. Prior checkpoint blockade (anti-PD-1, anti-PD-L1 or anti-CTLA-4) was permitted; approximately 41% had it.

The data were produced by immunoSEQ multiplex PCR, yet TCRdb's version contains in-frame clones alone and is incomplete. The data show about 22,000 clones, approximately 86% seen once. This CDR3 has 15 amino acids. Trimming removed 4 bases from V and 10 bases from J, with 21 bases in between. CDR1 and CDR2 (germline): SGDLS, YYNGEE. Samples of blood were obtained at baseline, on cycle 4 day 1, and on cycle 7 day 1. Worth noting for this clone: Its antigen is still unknown.

Study observations and caveats: The mean number of expanded clones was higher in CD8+ T cells than in CD4+.

The origin of this receptor is an adult with an advanced solid tumor such as melanoma, head and neck, liver or kidney cancer. The material sequenced was CD4+ or CD8+ T cells sorted from blood, taken in a trial of the OX40 agonist ivuxolimab. The rearrangement uses TRBV9 and TRBJ2-1; D is unclear. In nucleotides, the CDR3 is TGTGCCAGCAGCCCCAGCGATACCCGGCGGTGGGAGCAGTTCTTC. Protein sequence: CASSPSDTRRWEQFF.